The TCR beta chain under discussion was sequenced for a study of siplizumab effects on memory and regulatory T cells. Findings of the study overall: Naive T cells looked more diverse than memory cells, and they looked like major contributors to the alloresponse.

This CDR3 contains 15 residues. The germline CDR1 and CDR2 sequences are LNHDA and SQIVND (reference sequence). Trimming removed 4 bases from V and 3 bases from J, with 16 bases in between. A word on this clone: The antigen is unknown.

The assay covered 100,000 or so TCR templates per sample. Generated by immunoSEQ multiplex PCR, the TCRdb table keeps only in-frame clones and is missing some. This sample has just under 85,000 clones, with approximately 86% found just once. Source material: Tregs sorted from blood. The genes are TRBV19 and TRBJ2-7; weak D call: TRBD1 (6 bases). The sequence was collected from a human donor in good health. The CDR3 sequence is CASSTNRARIYEQYF. The CDR3, as DNA: TGTGCCAGTAGTACAAACAGGGCAAGGATCTACGAGCAGTACTTC.